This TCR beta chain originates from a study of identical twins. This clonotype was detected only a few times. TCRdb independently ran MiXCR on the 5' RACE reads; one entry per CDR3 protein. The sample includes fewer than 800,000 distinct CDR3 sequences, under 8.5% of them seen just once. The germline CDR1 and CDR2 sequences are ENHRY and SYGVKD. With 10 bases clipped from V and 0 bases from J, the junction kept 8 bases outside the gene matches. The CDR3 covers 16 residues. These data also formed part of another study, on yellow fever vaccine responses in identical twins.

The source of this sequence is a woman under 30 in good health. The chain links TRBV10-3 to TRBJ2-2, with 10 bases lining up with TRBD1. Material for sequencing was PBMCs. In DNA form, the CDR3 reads TGTGCCAGCTCCGGGACAGGGGATTCGAACACCGGGGAGCTGTTTTTT. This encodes CASSGTGDSNTGELFF.